One and the same sample provided the 32 T cell receptor beta chains below, sequenced in a study of blood T cell repertoires in COVID-19. Using immunoSEQ multiplex PCR, the repertoire was profiled, and TCRdb retains in-frame clones only, with some absent. The sample yields around 250,000 clones, roughly 89% seen once. The specimen was peripheral blood. These receptor sequences come from a woman in her twenties or thirties with active or convalescent COVID-19.

V and J are TRBV6-5 and TRBJ2-1; TRBD1 is a possible D gene (6 bases). CDR1 and CDR2 (germline): MNHEY, SVGAGI. This CDR3 contains 14 residues. With 7 bases removed from V and 4 bases from J, the gap between germline ends came to 14 bases. Here the CDR3 reads CASTPRTEYNEQFF. CDR3 nucleotides: TGTGCCAGCACCCCCCGGACAGAGTACAATGAGCAGTTCTTC.

The rearrangement joins TRBV5-1 to TRBJ1-1; 9 positions match TRBD1. There are 15 residues in the CDR3. The V and J ends lost 4 bases and 3 bases, in that order; junction bases with no gene match: 7. Germline lookup yields CDR1 SGHRS and CDR2 YFSETQ. CDR3 sequence: CASSPADRGYTEAFF. The CDR3 nucleotides read TGCGCCAGCAGCCCGGCCGACAGGGGGTACACTGAAGCTTTCTTT.

This CDR3 is CATSRRTGSNTEAFF. The CDR3 DNA reads as TGTGCCACCAGCAGACGGACAGGATCGAACACTGAAGCTTTCTTT. The J gene is TRBJ1-1, the V gene TRBV15, with 7 positions matching TRBD1. CDR3 size: 15 residues. Per germline, CDR1 LNHNV and CDR2 YYDKDF (reference sequence). V lost 2 bases to trimming and J lost 1 base; unmatched junction nucleotides: 4.

CDR3 bases: TGTGCCTGCGACTCGGGTCTTTATTCACCCCTCCACTTT. Its translation: CACDSGLYSPLHF. V usage is TRBV30 and J usage is TRBJ1-6; D gene ambiguous. CDR3 length equals 13 residues. Germline CDR1 and CDR2: GTSNPN and SVGIG (reference sequence). V gave up 6 bases and J gave up 8 bases, with 14 bases separating them.

This clone was found a few times. The V call is TRBV21-1, the J call TRBJ1-4. TRBV21-1 constitutes a pseudogene. The CDR3 covers 16 residues. CDR3 nucleotides: TGTGCCAGCAGCTCACGGATAGACGGCCGGGATGAAAAACTGTTTTTT. Its protein is CASSSRIDGRDEKLFF.

V gene TRBV5-6 combines with J gene TRBJ2-7, with 9 bases identical to TRBD1. This CDR3 region has 16 residues. Germline lookup yields CDR1 SGHDT and CDR2 YYEEEE. Losses at the gene ends were 4 bases for V and 1 base for J; bases not matched to a gene: 9. This chain's CDR3 is CASSDETGTGSYEQYF. The CDR3 nucleotides read TGTGCCAGCAGCGACGAAACCGGGACAGGGTCCTACGAGCAGTACTTC.

The chain recombines TRBV6-5 with TRBJ2-3; no clear D. The V end lost 7 bases, the J end lost 2 bases, and 4 bases lay between the germline ends. This CDR3 region has 11 residues. Germline CDR1 and CDR2: MNHEY and SVGAGI. The DNA for the CDR3 is TGTGCCAGCAAACTCACAGATACGCAGTATTTT. Translating it yields CASKLTDTQYF.

This chain links TRBV25-1 with TRBJ1-5; 8 bases align to TRBD1. The V segment lost 5 bases and the J segment 1 base; nucleotides outside the gene matches: 10. The CDR3 has 17 residues. Germline V gene sequence: CDR1 MGHDK, CDR2 SYGVNS. The CDR3 DNA reads as TGTGCCAGCAGTAGGGCAGGGGGCGCGGGCAGCAATCAGCCCCAGCATTTT. Its translation is CASSRAGGAGSNQPQHF.

The chain's CDR3 is CASSFGDRGAGGYTF. CDR3 DNA sequence: TGTGCCAGCAGCTTTGGGGACAGGGGGGCCGGAGGCTACACCTTC. This chain uses TRBV7-9 with TRBJ1-2, with 11 nucleotides matching TRBD1. Trimming at V came to 3 bases and at J to 8 bases, leaving 8 bases not matched to a gene. The CDR3 covers 15 residues. Germline CDR1 and CDR2: SEHNR and FQNEAQ (reference sequence).

This chain joins TRBV3-1 (or the pseudogene TRBV3-2) and TRBJ2-3, with 8 nucleotides matching TRBD1. The length of the CDR3 is 17 residues. The junction had 10 bases not matched to a gene; V was cut back by 0 bases and J by 5 bases. Germline lookup yields CDR1 LGHDT and CDR2 YNNKEL (reference sequence). CDR3 nucleotide sequence: TGTGCCAGCAGCCAAGATCTAGCTGGACAGGGAAAAGATACGCAGTATTTT. Its protein product is CASSQDLAGQGKDTQYF.

The chain carries TRBV2 and TRBJ1-2; perhaps TRBD1 as D (5 bases). Germline V gene sequence: CDR1 SNHLY, CDR2 FYNNEI. This CDR3 contains 14 residues. V lost 6 bases and J lost 5, with 16 bases in between. The CDR3 is CASSELGAGYGYTF. As DNA, the CDR3 is TGTGCCAGCAGCGAATTAGGGGCGGGGTATGGCTACACCTTC.

V and J are TRBV3-1 (or the pseudogene TRBV3-2) and TRBJ2-3; 7 bases line up with TRBD2. Germline lookup yields CDR1 LGHDT and CDR2 YNNKEL (reference sequence). CDR3 length equals 15 residues. Trimming removed 4 bases from V and 2 bases from J; junction bases left unmatched: 6. CDR3 nucleotide sequence: TGTGCCAGCAGCCCGGGAGCGGGGATCACAGATACGCAGTATTTT. Translating it yields CASSPGAGITDTQYF.

This rearrangement joins TRBV4-2 to TRBJ1-1, with 9 bases matching TRBD1. With V trimmed by 6 bases and J by 3 bases, 11 bases remained unmatched. This CDR3 is built from 16 residues. Germline CDR1 and CDR2: LGHNA and YNFKEQ. This CDR3 reads CASSLRNRGPDTEAFF. CDR3 DNA: TGTGCCAGCAGTCTTAGAAACAGGGGGCCAGACACTGAAGCTTTCTTT.

This clone was counted a few times. The J gene is TRBJ1-6, the V gene TRBV6-6, with 9 bases identical to TRBD1. This CDR3 is 16 amino acids long. Trimming removed 2 bases from V and 10 bases from J; junction bases left unmatched: 9. Germline V lookup: CDR1 MNHNY, CDR2 SVGAGI (reference sequence). Here the CDR3 DNA reads TGTGCCAGCAGTTACGACCCGGGACAGGGTACCTCACCCCTCCACTTT. Protein: CASSYDPGQGTSPLHF.

This chain joins TRBV18 and TRBJ2-7, with 11 bases aligning to TRBD2. J lost 3 bases, V lost 3 bases, and 7 bases had no gene match. This CDR3 has 16 amino acids. Germline V gene lookup returns CDR1 KGHSH and CDR2 LQKENI. The CDR3 spells CASSPPLAGGLYEQYF. CDR3 DNA sequence: TGTGCCAGCTCACCCCCTCTAGCGGGGGGACTCTACGAGCAGTACTTC.

CDR3 bases: TGTGCCAGTTTTGGAGGCAATCAGCCCCAGCATTTT. This translates into CASFGGNQPQHF. The gene calls are TRBV19 and TRBJ1-5; D remains unclear. In germline, CDR1 is LNHDA, CDR2 SQIVND (reference sequence). V lost 8 bases to trimming and J lost 2 bases, with 7 bases between them. CDR3 length: 12 residues.

V is TRBV30 and J is TRBJ1-2, with 8 bases identical to TRBD1. V was pared by 5 bases and J by 2 bases, with 4 bases of the junction left unmatched. The CDR3 spans 13 residues. CDR1 GTSNPN and CDR2 SVGIG come from the germline V gene (reference sequence). The CDR3 here is CAWDGQGNYGYTF. The CDR3 coding sequence is TGTGCCTGGGACGGACAGGGAAACTATGGCTACACCTTC.

The gene calls are TRBV5-5 and TRBJ2-5, with a tentative D call TRBD1 (6 bases). The CDR3 spans 15 residues. Trimming stripped 0 bases from V and 1 base from J, with 10 bases between. Germline V CDR1 and CDR2: SGHKS, YYEKEE (reference sequence). CDR3 bases: TGTGCCAGCAGCTTGGAGTACAGGGTCCAAGAGACCCAGTACTTC. Translation: CASSLEYRVQETQYF.

The J gene is TRBJ1-6, the V gene TRBV2, with D perhaps matching TRBD1 (5 bases). Germline values: CDR1 SNHLY, CDR2 FYNNEI. With 4 bases removed from V and 4 bases from J, the gap between germline ends came to 8 bases. CDR3 length equals 14 residues. The CDR3 loop is CASSAGGYNSPLHF. The CDR3 DNA is TGTGCCAGCAGTGCCGGGGGTTATAATTCACCCCTCCACTTT.

The chain has TRBV18 and TRBJ2-2, with a tentative D call TRBD1 (6 bases). Trimming stripped 2 bases from V and 0 bases from J, with 7 bases between. The CDR3 is made up of 15 amino acids. The germline CDR1 and CDR2 sequences are KGHSH and LQKENI. The CDR3 DNA is TGTGCCAGCTCACCATACAGGGCGAACACCGGGGAGCTGTTTTTT. Translating gives CASSPYRANTGELFF.

CDR3 loop: CASSSTDRTEQFF. In nucleotides, the CDR3 is TGTGCCAGCAGCTCAACCGACAGGACCGAGCAGTTCTTC. This chain links TRBV11-2 with TRBJ2-1; maybe TRBD1 (6 bases). This CDR3 is built from 13 residues. Per the germline V gene, CDR1 is SGHAT and CDR2 is FQNNGV. Trimming pared 4 bases from V and 10 bases from J, leaving 14 bases between.

V and J are TRBV9 and TRBJ2-3, with 9 bases identical to TRBD2. CDR1 and CDR2 from the germline V gene are SGDLS and YYNGEE. CDR3 length: 16 residues. The V segment lost 2 bases and the J segment 5 bases; nucleotides outside the gene matches: 9. CDR3 region: CASSVKGGGAGDTQYF. In DNA form, the CDR3 reads TGTGCCAGCAGCGTTAAGGGCGGGGGGGCCGGAGATACGCAGTATTTT.

The V call is TRBV5-1, the J call TRBJ2-7; tentatively, D is TRBD2 (6 bases). The CDR3 has 14 residues. The ends were cut back, 4 bases at V and 3 bases at J, with 14 bases in the middle. CDR1 and CDR2 (germline): SGHRS, YFSETQ. The DNA of the CDR3 is TGCGCCAGCAGCCCCGGGGGATCGGGCTACGAGCAGTACTTC. It yields the protein CASSPGGSGYEQYF.

The J gene is TRBJ2-7, the V gene TRBV7-3, with D possibly TRBD1 on 5 matching bases. Germline lookup yields CDR1 SGHTA and CDR2 FQGTGA. V shed 0 bases and J shed 1 base, with 10 bases lying between them. CDR3 length: 15 residues. As DNA, the CDR3 is TGTGCCAGCAGCTTAACCAGGGATCTGTCCTACGAGCAGTACTTC. This translates into CASSLTRDLSYEQYF.

CDR3 coding DNA: TGTGCCAGCAGCAGGGGCTCTGGAAACACCATATATTTT. Amino acids: CASSRGSGNTIYF. The J gene is TRBJ1-3, the V gene TRBV7-2; D perhaps matches TRBD1 (5 bases). Germline CDR1 SGHTA, CDR2 FQGNSA. V was cut by 5 bases and J by 0 bases, with 5 bases left in between. CDR3 length: 13 amino acids. The complete variable domain, with remaining parts taken from reference TRBV7-2 and TRBJ1-3, reads GAGVSQSPSNKVTEKGKDVELRCDPISGHTALYWYRQSLGQGLEFLIYFQGNSAPDKSGLPSDRFSAERTGGSVSTLTIQRTQQEDSAVYLCASSRGSGNTIYFGEGSWLTVV.

The chain has TRBV12-3 or TRBV12-4 and TRBJ2-2; TRBD2 is a possible D gene (5 bases). V lost 7 bases, J lost 5 bases, and 8 bases lay in between. The CDR3 runs to 12 residues. The CDR3 DNA reads TGTGCCAGCAAAGCGGTTACCGGGGAGCTGTTTTTT. Encoded protein: CASKAVTGELFF.

This clone was detected only once. V usage is TRBV29-1 and J usage is TRBJ2-3; 8 positions match TRBD2. Germline V gene sequence: CDR1 SQVTM, CDR2 ANQGSEA. V shed 6 bases and J 3 bases; nucleotides not matched to a gene: 14. The CDR3 contains 16 residues. The CDR3 DNA follows: TGCAGCGTGCTAGGGGGTCTAGCGGGCCAAACAGATACGCAGTATTTT. Its protein product is CSVLGGLAGQTDTQYF.

V usage is TRBV19 and J usage is TRBJ1-1; 7 bases fit TRBD1. The CDR3 totals 16 residues. V was pared by 9 bases and J by 0 bases, with 13 bases of the junction left unmatched. CDR1 is LNHDA, CDR2 SQIVND, per germline (reference sequence). CDR3 protein: CASLRRQGAMNTEAFF. For the CDR3, the DNA is TGTGCCAGCCTCCGGCGACAGGGAGCTATGAACACTGAAGCTTTCTTT. The full variable domain, completed using reference TRBV19 and TRBJ1-1, is DGGITQSPKYLFRKEGQNVTLSCEQNLNHDAMYWYRQDPGQGLRLIYYSQIVNDFQKGDIAEGYSVSREKKESFPLTVTSAQKNPTAFYLCASLRRQGAMNTEAFFGQGTRLTVV.

This clone was counted a single time. The chain employs TRBV4-1 and TRBJ2-3, with TRBD2 as a possible D gene (5 bases). This CDR3 is 15 amino acids long. Looked up from germline, CDR1 is MGHRA and CDR2 is YSYEKL. Trimming cost V 5 bases and J 1 base, with 13 bases left between them. The CDR3 coding sequence is TGCGCCAGCAGCATGGGCGGGTTCGGCACAGATACGCAGTATTTT. Translation: CASSMGGFGTDTQYF.

This chain joins TRBV30 and TRBJ2-3, with 7 bases lining up with TRBD2. V trimming: 8 bases; J trimming: 4 bases; junction bases outside the gene matches: 15. The CDR3 length is 15 residues. The germline CDR1 and CDR2 sequences are GTSNPN and SVGIG (reference sequence). CDR3 coding DNA: TGTGCCGGGAACGTTGGCGGGGGATTCGCAGATACGCAGTATTTT. This gives the protein CAGNVGGGFADTQYF.

This sequence joins TRBV9 and TRBJ2-5; 10 positions match TRBD2. Germline V gives CDR1 SGDLS, CDR2 YYNGEE. The CDR3 length is 16 residues. The V segment lost 1 base and the J segment 1 base; nucleotides outside the gene matches: 4. This CDR3 reads CASSVRSSGGQETQYF. The CDR3 DNA reads TGTGCCAGCAGCGTAAGGTCTAGCGGGGGCCAAGAGACCCAGTACTTC.

The chain employs TRBV6-5 and TRBJ1-2, with TRBD1 matching 8 bases. Germline V gene sequence: CDR1 MNHEY, CDR2 SVGAGI. The CDR3 is 12 amino acids. The junction had 4 bases not matched to a gene; V was cut back by 6 bases and J by 7 bases. The DNA of the CDR3 is TGTGCCAGCAGCCTGACAGGGGTTGGCTACACCTTC. Translated, it gives CASSLTGVGYTF.